Here is one T cell receptor (beta chain) with its context. In the original workflow: Amplified reference gene primers provided the basis for estimating nucleated cell counts. TCRdb's copy holds only in-frame clones and misses some; the assay was immunoSEQ multiplex PCR. V and J calls and clone size are given by that table; D and trimming were obtained from the DNA. The sample holds approximately 90,000 clones, approximately 86% seen once. This specimen comes from a study of blood T cell repertoires in COVID-19. In the study overall: Both acute and convalescent COVID-19 samples were obtained from the United States, Italy and Spain. Sources were T cells, B-cell-depleted T cells, or PBMCs; the material itself was cDNA or gDNA.

The V gene's germline CDR1 is SGHDT and CDR2 YYEEEE. The V gene end was trimmed by 0 bases and the J gene end by 8 bases; junction bases not matched to a gene: 2. CDR3 length: 13 amino acids. This sequence originates from a man aged 60-69 years with acute or convalescent COVID-19. Sequenced material: peripheral blood. The rearrangement uses TRBV5-6 and TRBJ1-2, with 9 bases fitting TRBD1. The CDR3 nucleotides are TGTGCCAGCAGCTTGGGGGACAGGGAGGGCTACACCTTC. Translating gives CASSLGDREGYTF. Based on the CDR3 plus reference TRBV5-6 and TRBJ1-2, the full variable domain is DAGVTQSPTHLIKTRGQQVTLRCSPKSGHDTVSWYQQALGQGPQFIFQYYEEEERQRGNFPDRFSGHQFPNYSSELNVNALLLGDSALYLCASSLGDREGYTFGSGTRLTVV.